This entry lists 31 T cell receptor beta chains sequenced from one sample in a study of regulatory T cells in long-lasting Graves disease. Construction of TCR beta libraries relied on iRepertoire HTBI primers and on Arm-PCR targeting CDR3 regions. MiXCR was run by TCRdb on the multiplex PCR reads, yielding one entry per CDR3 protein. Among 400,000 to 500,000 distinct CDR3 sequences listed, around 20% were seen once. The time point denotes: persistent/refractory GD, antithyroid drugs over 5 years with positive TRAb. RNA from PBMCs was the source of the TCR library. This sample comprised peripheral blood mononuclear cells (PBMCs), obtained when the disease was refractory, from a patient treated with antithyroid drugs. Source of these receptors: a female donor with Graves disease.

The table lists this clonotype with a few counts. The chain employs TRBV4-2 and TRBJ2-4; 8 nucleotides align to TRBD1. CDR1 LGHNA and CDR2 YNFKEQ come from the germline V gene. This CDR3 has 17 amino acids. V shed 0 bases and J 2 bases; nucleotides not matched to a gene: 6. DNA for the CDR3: TGTGCCAGCAGCCAAGATCTTCAGGGGGCGCCCAAAAACATTCAGTACTTC. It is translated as CASSQDLQGAPKNIQYF.

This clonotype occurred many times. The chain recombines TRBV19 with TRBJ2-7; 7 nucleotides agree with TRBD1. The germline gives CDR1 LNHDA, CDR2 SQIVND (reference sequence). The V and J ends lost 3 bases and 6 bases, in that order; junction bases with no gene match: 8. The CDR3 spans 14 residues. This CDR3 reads CASSIRQGLGEQYF. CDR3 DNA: TGTGCCAGTAGTATTCGACAGGGTTTAGGCGAGCAGTACTTC.

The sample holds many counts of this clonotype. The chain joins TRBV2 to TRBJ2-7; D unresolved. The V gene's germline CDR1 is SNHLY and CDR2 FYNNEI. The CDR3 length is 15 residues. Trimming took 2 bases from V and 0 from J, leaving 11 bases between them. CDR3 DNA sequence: TGTGCCAGCAGTGAAAGTATGCTCCTCTCCTACGAGCAGTACTTC. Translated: CASSESMLLSYEQYF.

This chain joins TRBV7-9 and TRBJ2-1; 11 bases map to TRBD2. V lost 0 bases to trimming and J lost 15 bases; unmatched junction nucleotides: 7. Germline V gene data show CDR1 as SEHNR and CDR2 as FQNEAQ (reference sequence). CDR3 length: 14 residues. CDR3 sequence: CASSLATSGDGLFF. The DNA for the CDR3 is TGTGCCAGCAGCTTAGCGACTAGCGGGGATGGCCTGTTCTTC. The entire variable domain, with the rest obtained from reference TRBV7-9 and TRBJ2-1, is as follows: DTGVSQNPRHKITKRGQNVTFRCDPISEHNRLYWYRQTLGQGPEFLTYFQNEAQLEKSRLLSDRFSAERPKGSFSTLEIQRTEQGDSAMYLCASSLATSGDGLFFGPGTRLTVL.

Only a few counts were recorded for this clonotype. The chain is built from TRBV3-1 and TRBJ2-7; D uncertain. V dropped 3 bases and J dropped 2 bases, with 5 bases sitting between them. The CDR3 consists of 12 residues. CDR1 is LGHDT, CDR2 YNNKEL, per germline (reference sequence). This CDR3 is CASSQQAYEQYF. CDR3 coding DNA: TGTGCCAGCAGCCAGCAGGCCTACGAGCAGTACTTC.

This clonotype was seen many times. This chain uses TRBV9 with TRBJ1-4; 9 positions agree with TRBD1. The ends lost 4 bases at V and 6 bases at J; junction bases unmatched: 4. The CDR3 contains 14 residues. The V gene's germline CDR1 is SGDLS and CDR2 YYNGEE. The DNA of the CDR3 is TGTGCCAGCAGCAAACAGGGGGCGGATGAAAAACTGTTTTTT. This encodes CASSKQGADEKLFF.

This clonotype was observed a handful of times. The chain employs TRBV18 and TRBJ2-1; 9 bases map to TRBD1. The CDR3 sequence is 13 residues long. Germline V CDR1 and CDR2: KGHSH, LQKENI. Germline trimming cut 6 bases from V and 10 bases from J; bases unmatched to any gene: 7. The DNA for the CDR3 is TGTGCCAGCTCGGTGGGACAGGGCGCCGAGCAGTTCTTC. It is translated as CASSVGQGAEQFF.

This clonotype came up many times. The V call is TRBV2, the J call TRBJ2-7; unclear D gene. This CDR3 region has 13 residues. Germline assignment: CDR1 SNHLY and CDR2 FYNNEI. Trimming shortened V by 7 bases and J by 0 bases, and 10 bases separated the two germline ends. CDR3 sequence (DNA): TGTGCCAGCACCAGCCGAAGCTCCTACGAGCAGTACTTC. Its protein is CASTSRSSYEQYF.

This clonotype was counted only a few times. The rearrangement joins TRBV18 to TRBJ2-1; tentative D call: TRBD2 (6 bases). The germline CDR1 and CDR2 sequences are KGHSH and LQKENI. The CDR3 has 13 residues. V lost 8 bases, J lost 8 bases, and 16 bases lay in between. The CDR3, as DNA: TGTGCCAGCCAAACTATAACGGGAGATGAGCAGTTCTTC. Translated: CASQTITGDEQFF.

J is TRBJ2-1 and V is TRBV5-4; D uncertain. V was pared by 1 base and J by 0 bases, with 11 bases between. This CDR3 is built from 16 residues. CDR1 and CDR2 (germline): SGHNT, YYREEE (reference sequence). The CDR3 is CASSLKWAASYNEQFF. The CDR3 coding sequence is TGTGCCAGCAGCTTGAAGTGGGCGGCCTCCTACAATGAGCAGTTCTTC.

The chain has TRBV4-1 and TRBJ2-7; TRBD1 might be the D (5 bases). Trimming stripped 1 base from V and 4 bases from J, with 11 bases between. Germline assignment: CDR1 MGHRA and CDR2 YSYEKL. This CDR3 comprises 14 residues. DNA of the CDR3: TGCGCCAGCAGCCAAGTTACAGGCGGATACGAGCAGTACTTC. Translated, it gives CASSQVTGGYEQYF.

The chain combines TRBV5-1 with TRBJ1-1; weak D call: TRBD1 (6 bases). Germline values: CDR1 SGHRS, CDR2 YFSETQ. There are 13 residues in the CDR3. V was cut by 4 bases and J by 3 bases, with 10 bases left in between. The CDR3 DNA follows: TGCGCCAGCAGCGCCCCAGGGGACACTGAAGCTTTCTTT. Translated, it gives CASSAPGDTEAFF.

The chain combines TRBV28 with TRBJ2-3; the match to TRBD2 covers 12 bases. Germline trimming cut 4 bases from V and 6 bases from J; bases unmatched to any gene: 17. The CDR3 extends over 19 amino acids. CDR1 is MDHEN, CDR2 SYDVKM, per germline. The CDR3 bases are TGTGCCAGCAGTTCGTACAAGCCACGACTAGCGGGAGAATCCGATACGCAGTATTTT. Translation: CASSSYKPRLAGESDTQYF.

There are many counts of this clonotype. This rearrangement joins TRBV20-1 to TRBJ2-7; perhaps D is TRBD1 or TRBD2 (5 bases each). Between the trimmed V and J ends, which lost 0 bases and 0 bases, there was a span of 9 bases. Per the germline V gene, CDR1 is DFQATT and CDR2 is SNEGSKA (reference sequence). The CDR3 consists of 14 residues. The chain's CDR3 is CSARDAGSSYEQYF. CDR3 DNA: TGCAGTGCTAGAGATGCAGGGAGCTCCTACGAGCAGTACTTC.

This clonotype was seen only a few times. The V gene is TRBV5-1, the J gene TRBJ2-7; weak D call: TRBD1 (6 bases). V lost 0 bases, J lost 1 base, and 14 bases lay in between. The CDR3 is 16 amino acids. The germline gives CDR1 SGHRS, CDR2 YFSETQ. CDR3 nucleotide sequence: TGCGCCAGCAGCTTGGGTGGGCTGGACAGTTCCTACGAGCAGTACTTC. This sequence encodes CASSLGGLDSSYEQYF.

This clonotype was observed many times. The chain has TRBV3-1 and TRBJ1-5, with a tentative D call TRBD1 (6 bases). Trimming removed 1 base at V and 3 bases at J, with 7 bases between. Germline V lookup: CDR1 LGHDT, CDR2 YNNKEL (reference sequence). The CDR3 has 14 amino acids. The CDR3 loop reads CASSQAGANQPQHF. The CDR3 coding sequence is TGTGCCAGCAGCCAAGCAGGGGCCAATCAGCCCCAGCATTTT.

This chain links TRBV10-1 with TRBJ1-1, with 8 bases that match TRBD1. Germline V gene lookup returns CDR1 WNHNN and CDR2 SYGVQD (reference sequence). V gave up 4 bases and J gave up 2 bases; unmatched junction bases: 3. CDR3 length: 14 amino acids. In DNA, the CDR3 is TGCGCCAGCAGTGTCGGACAGGGCAACACTGAAGCTTTCTTT. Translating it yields CASSVGQGNTEAFF.

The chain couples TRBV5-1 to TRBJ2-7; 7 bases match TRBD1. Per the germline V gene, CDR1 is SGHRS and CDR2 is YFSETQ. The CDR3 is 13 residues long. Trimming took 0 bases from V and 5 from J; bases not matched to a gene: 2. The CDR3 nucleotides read TGCGCCAGCAGCTTGGCCAGGGGGAACGAGCAGTACTTC. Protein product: CASSLARGNEQYF.

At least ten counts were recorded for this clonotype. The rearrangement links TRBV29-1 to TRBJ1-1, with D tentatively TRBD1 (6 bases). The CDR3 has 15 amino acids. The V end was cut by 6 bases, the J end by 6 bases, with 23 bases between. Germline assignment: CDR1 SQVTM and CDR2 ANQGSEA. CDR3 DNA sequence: TGCAGCGTACGACGCGGACAGCTTGAAGCTGCTGAAGCTTTCTTT. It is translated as CSVRRGQLEAAEAFF.

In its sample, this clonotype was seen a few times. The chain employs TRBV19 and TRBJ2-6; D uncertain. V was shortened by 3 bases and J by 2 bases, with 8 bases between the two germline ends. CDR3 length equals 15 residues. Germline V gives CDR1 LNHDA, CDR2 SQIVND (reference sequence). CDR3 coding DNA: TGTGCCAGTAGTATGTCGGAAACTGGGGCCAACGTCCTGACTTTC. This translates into CASSMSETGANVLTF.

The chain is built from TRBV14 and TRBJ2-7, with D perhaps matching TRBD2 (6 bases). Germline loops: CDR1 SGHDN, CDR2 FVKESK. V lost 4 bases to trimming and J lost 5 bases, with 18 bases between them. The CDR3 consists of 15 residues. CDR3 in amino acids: CASSPRLGGRNEQYF. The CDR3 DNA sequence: TGTGCCAGCAGCCCTCGACTAGGCGGTCGGAACGAGCAGTACTTC.

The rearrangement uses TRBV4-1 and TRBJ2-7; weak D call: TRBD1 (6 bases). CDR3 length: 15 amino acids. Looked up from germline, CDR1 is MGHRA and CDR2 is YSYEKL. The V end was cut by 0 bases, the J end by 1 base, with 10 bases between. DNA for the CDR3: TGCGCCAGCAGCCAAGATAGAGGACAGTCCTACGAGCAGTACTTC. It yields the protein CASSQDRGQSYEQYF.

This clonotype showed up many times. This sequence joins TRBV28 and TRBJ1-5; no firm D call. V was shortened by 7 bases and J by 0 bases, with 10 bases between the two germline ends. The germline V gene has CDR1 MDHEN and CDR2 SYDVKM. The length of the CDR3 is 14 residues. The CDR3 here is CASNKHLSNQPQHF. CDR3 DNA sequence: TGTGCCAGCAATAAACACCTTAGCAATCAGCCCCAGCATTTT.

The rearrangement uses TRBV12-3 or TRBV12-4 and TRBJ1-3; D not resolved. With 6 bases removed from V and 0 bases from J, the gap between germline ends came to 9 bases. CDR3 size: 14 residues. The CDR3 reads CASSKYNSGNTIYF. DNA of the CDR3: TGTGCCAGCAGCAAATATAACTCTGGAAACACCATATATTTT.

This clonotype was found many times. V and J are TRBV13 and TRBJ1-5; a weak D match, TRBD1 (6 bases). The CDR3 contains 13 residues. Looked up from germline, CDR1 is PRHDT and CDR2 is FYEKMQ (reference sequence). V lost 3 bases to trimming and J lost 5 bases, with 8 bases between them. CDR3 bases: TGTGCCAGCAGCTTCGGGGGCGATCAGCCCCAGCATTTT. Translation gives CASSFGGDQPQHF. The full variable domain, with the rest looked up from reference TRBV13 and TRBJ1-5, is AAGVIQSPRHLIKEKRETATLKCYPIPRHDTVYWYQQGPGQDPQFLISFYEKMQSDKGSIPDRFSAQQFSDYHSELNMSSLELGDSALYFCASSFGGDQPQHFGDGTRLSIL.

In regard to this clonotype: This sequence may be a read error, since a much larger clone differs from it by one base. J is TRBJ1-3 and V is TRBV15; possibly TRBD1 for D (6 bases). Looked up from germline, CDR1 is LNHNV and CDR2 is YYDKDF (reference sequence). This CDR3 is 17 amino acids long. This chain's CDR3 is CATSRDIEGDSVNTIYF. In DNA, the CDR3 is TGTGCCACCAGCAGAGACATCGAGGGGGACTCTGTAAACACCATATATTTT. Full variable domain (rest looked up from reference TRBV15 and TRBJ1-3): DAMVIQNPRYQVTQFGKPVTLSCSQTLNHNVMYWYQQKSSQAPKLLFHYYDKDFNNEADTPDNFQSRRPNTSFCFLDIRSPGLGDTAMYLCATSRDIEGDSVNTIYFGEGSWLTVV.

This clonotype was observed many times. This CDR3 reads CASSDKETQYF. The CDR3 DNA reads TGTGCCAGCTCAGACAAGGAGACCCAGTACTTC. The chain has TRBV18 and TRBJ2-5; D unclear. The CDR3 runs 11 residues. V lost 5 bases, J lost 5 bases, and 6 bases lay in between. Germline V gene data show CDR1 as KGHSH and CDR2 as LQKENI.

Written as DNA, the CDR3 is TGCGCCAGCAGCCAAGTCCTTAGCGGCGTCTTCGAGCAGTACTTC. This sequence encodes CASSQVLSGVFEQYF. This chain joins TRBV4-1 and TRBJ2-7, with TRBD2 as a possible D gene (6 bases). CDR3 length equals 15 residues. Germline V lookup: CDR1 MGHRA, CDR2 YSYEKL. V was shortened by 1 base and J by 6 bases, with 16 bases between the two germline ends.

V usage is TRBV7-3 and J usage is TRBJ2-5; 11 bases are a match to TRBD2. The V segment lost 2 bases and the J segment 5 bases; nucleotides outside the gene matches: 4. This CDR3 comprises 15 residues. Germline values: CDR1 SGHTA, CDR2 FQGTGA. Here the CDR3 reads CASSLGPSGRETQYF. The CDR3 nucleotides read TGTGCCAGCAGCTTAGGGCCTAGCGGGAGGGAGACCCAGTACTTC.

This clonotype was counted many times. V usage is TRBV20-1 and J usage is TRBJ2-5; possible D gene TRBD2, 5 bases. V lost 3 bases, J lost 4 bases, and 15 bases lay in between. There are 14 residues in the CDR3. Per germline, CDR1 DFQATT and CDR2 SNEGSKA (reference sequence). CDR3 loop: CSASLLAGRETQYF. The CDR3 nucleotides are TGCAGTGCTAGCCTCCTAGCCGGACGAGAGACCCAGTACTTC.

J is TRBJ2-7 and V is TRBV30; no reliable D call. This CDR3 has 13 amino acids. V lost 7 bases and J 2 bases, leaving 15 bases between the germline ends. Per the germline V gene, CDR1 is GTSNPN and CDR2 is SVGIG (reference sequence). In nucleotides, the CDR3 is TGTGCCTTTCGCCGAGCATCGACCTACGAGCAGTACTTC. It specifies CAFRRASTYEQYF.